A selection of T cell receptor beta chains follows, all from one sample in a study of post-analysis software for immune sequencing data. TCRdb redid the calling of the PCR reads with MiXCR, one entry per CDR3 protein. The sample has around 440,000 distinct CDR3 sequences, around 40% seen once; the top ten hold 9% to 14%. Material: blood. The receptors were gathered from a girl between 5 and 17 years old with multiple sclerosis. CDR3s include the opening cysteine and the closing phenylalanine or tryptophan. The D gene is left open where the match is weak. Only some rows state a clone size, as once, few, many or a class for expanded clones.

d_gene: -; v_gene: TRBV5-5; j_gene: TRBJ2-7; abundance: -; CDR3nt: TGTGCCAGCAGCTTGACACAGGTTATGTACTTC; CDR3aa: CASSLTQVMYF
d_gene: -; v_gene: TRBV5-4; j_gene: TRBJ2-7; abundance: -; CDR3nt: TGTGCCAGCAGCTCCGAATCTACCATTAGCGCCTACGAGCAGTACTTC; CDR3aa: CASSSESTISAYEQYF
d_gene: -; v_gene: TRBV6-2/TRBV6-3; j_gene: TRBJ1-1; abundance: -; CDR3nt: TGTGCCAGCAGTTACTCGACCAAGAATTTTGAAGCTTTCTTT; CDR3aa: CASSYSTKNFEAFF
d_gene: -; v_gene: TRBV20-1; j_gene: TRBJ2-7; abundance: -; CDR3nt: TGCAGTGCCAGGGCCGCGTGGGCTTCCTACGAGCAGTACTTC; CDR3aa: CSARAAWASYEQYF
d_gene: TRBD2; v_gene: TRBV10-3; j_gene: TRBJ2-3; abundance: -; CDR3nt: TGTGCCATCAGTGAGTCAGCGACTAGCGGGAGGAGGGATACGCAGTATTTT; CDR3aa: CAISESATSGRRDTQYF
d_gene: -; v_gene: TRBV28; j_gene: TRBJ1-4; abundance: -; CDR3nt: TGTGCCAGCAGTTTGGGGTCGTCCAAGGGGGGGCAAACTGAAAAACTGTTTTTT; CDR3aa: CASSLGSSKGGQTEKLFF
d_gene: -; v_gene: TRBV28; j_gene: TRBJ2-7; abundance: few; CDR3nt: TGTGCCAGCAGTTTAGTGTCTTCCAACGAGCAGTACTTC; CDR3aa: CASSLVSSNEQYF
d_gene: TRBD1; v_gene: TRBV20-1; j_gene: TRBJ1-4; abundance: -; CDR3nt: TGCAGTGCTAGAGATGTGGGGACAGGGGATGAAAAACTGTTTTTT; CDR3aa: CSARDVGTGDEKLFF
d_gene: TRBD2; v_gene: TRBV11-2; j_gene: TRBJ2-1; abundance: few; CDR3nt: TGTGCCAGCAGCGTCGGACTAGCGGAAGGGTACAATGAGCAGTTCTTC; CDR3aa: CASSVGLAEGYNEQFF
d_gene: -; v_gene: TRBV18; j_gene: TRBJ1-1; abundance: few; CDR3nt: TGTGCCAGCTCACAACAGGGGAACACTGAAGCTTTCTTT; CDR3aa: CASSQQGNTEAFF
d_gene: -; v_gene: TRBV7-9; j_gene: TRBJ2-5; abundance: -; CDR3nt: TGTGCCAGCAGCGACTCCCTTGGGGTACAAGAGACCCAGTACTTC; CDR3aa: CASSDSLGVQETQYF
d_gene: TRBD2; v_gene: TRBV12-3/TRBV12-4; j_gene: TRBJ2-1; abundance: few; CDR3nt: TGTGCCAGCAGGACCGGGACTAGCAGAGAGACCCAGTTCTTC; CDR3aa: CASRTGTSRETQFF
d_gene: TRBD1; v_gene: TRBV4-1; j_gene: TRBJ2-7; abundance: few; CDR3nt: TGCGCCAGCAGCGAGGGACAGGGAACCTACGAGCAGTACTTC; CDR3aa: CASSEGQGTYEQYF
d_gene: TRBD2; v_gene: TRBV27; j_gene: TRBJ2-5; abundance: -; CDR3nt: TGTGCCAGCAGTTTAGTGGGGGGGAGGCAAGAGACCCAGTACTTC; CDR3aa: CASSLVGGRQETQYF
d_gene: TRBD2; v_gene: TRBV20-1; j_gene: TRBJ2-5; abundance: few; CDR3nt: TGCAGTGCTCGGACTAGCGGGAATGGGGAGACCCAGTACTTC; CDR3aa: CSARTSGNGETQYF
d_gene: -; v_gene: TRBV5-1; j_gene: TRBJ1-2; abundance: few; CDR3nt: TGCGCCAGCAGCACAATAGAAGGGGGATACTATGGCTACACCTTC; CDR3aa: CASSTIEGGYYGYTF
d_gene: TRBD2; v_gene: TRBV6-1; j_gene: TRBJ2-6; abundance: -; CDR3nt: TGTGCCAGCAGTGACGGACTAGCGGGAGTTTCTGGGGCCAACGTCCTGACTTTC; CDR3aa: CASSDGLAGVSGANVLTF
d_gene: TRBD2; v_gene: TRBV18; j_gene: TRBJ2-3; abundance: -; CDR3nt: TGTGCCAGCTCACTTACTAGCGGGAGTCCAACAGATACGCAGTATTTT; CDR3aa: CASSLTSGSPTDTQYF
d_gene: TRBD1; v_gene: TRBV10-3; j_gene: TRBJ1-2; abundance: few; CDR3nt: TGTGCCATCAGTGAGTCCATGGAGGGACAGGATGGCTACACCTTC; CDR3aa: CAISESMEGQDGYTF
d_gene: -; v_gene: TRBV27; j_gene: TRBJ2-3; abundance: few; CDR3nt: TGTGCCAGCAGCCATAGCACAGATACGCAGTATTTT; CDR3aa: CASSHSTDTQYF
d_gene: TRBD1; v_gene: TRBV28; j_gene: TRBJ2-7; abundance: once; CDR3nt: TGTGCCAGCAGTGAGACGGGACAGGGGGGCGAGCAGTACTTC; CDR3aa: CASSETGQGGEQYF
d_gene: -; v_gene: TRBV29-1; j_gene: TRBJ2-7; abundance: few; CDR3nt: TGCAGCGTTGAAAAGGGCCTAGCAAATGAGCAGTACTTC; CDR3aa: CSVEKGLANEQYF
d_gene: -; v_gene: TRBV5-1; j_gene: TRBJ2-1; abundance: -; CDR3nt: TGCGCCAGCAGCTTGGACCCAGGGGACTCTCCCTACGAGCAGTTCTTC; CDR3aa: CASSLDPGDSPYEQFF
d_gene: -; v_gene: TRBV20-1; j_gene: TRBJ1-5; abundance: -; CDR3nt: TGCAGTGCTAGTTGGGACAACAATCAGCCCCAGCATTTT; CDR3aa: CSASWDNNQPQHF
d_gene: TRBD1; v_gene: TRBV10-3; j_gene: TRBJ2-1; abundance: -; CDR3nt: TGTGCCATCAGTGACGCAACTGGACGGACAGGCCAGTACAATGAGCAGTTCTTC; CDR3aa: CAISDATGRTGQYNEQFF
d_gene: TRBD1; v_gene: TRBV20-1; j_gene: TRBJ2-5; abundance: few; CDR3nt: TGCAGTGCTACCGAGAGGGGGCGAGGTCAAGAGACCCAGTACTTC; CDR3aa: CSATERGRGQETQYF
d_gene: -; v_gene: TRBV6-1; j_gene: TRBJ1-2; abundance: -; CDR3nt: TGTGCCAGCAGTGAAGCAGACTATGGCTACACCTTC; CDR3aa: CASSEADYGYTF
d_gene: -; v_gene: TRBV19; j_gene: TRBJ2-1; abundance: -; CDR3nt: TGTGCCAGTAGTATAAGGTGGGAGGCTTACAATGAGCAGTTCTTC; CDR3aa: CASSIRWEAYNEQFF
d_gene: TRBD2; v_gene: TRBV27; j_gene: TRBJ2-7; abundance: -; CDR3nt: TGTGCCAGCATCAGAGCGGGAGAGAACGAGCAGTACTTC; CDR3aa: CASIRAGENEQYF
d_gene: -; v_gene: TRBV12-3/TRBV12-4; j_gene: TRBJ2-7; abundance: many; CDR3nt: TGTGCCAGCACAGGTCCTTCCTACGAGCAGTACTTC; CDR3aa: CASTGPSYEQYF
d_gene: TRBD2; v_gene: TRBV20-1; j_gene: TRBJ2-7; abundance: few; CDR3nt: TGCAGTGCCCCCCAGGTAGCGGGAGGTTACGAGCAGTACTTC; CDR3aa: CSAPQVAGGYEQYF
d_gene: TRBD1; v_gene: TRBV6-5; j_gene: TRBJ1-2; abundance: -; CDR3nt: TGTGCCAACAGTTACGGGACAGTCTATGGCTACACCTTC; CDR3aa: CANSYGTVYGYTF
d_gene: -; v_gene: TRBV29-1; j_gene: TRBJ2-3; abundance: -; CDR3nt: TGCAGCGTTTGGACTCAGACAGATACGCAGTATTTT; CDR3aa: CSVWTQTDTQYF
d_gene: -; v_gene: TRBV7-9; j_gene: TRBJ2-3; abundance: few; CDR3nt: TGTGCCAGCAGCTTAAACCAGATCACAGATACGCAGTATTTT; CDR3aa: CASSLNQITDTQYF
d_gene: -; v_gene: TRBV21-1; j_gene: TRBJ2-7; abundance: -; CDR3nt: TGTGCCAATGGACAGGGGGCCTACGAGCAGTACTTC; CDR3aa: CANGQGAYEQYF
d_gene: TRBD2; v_gene: TRBV10-3; j_gene: TRBJ2-1; abundance: -; CDR3nt: TGTGCCATCAGTGAGTCGCTAGCGGTATACAATGAGCAGTTCTTC; CDR3aa: CAISESLAVYNEQFF
d_gene: TRBD1; v_gene: TRBV12-3/TRBV12-4; j_gene: TRBJ2-1; abundance: -; CDR3nt: TGTGCCAGCAGTTCCGGACAGGTCCCCTACAATGAGCAGTTCTTC; CDR3aa: CASSSGQVPYNEQFF
d_gene: TRBD2; v_gene: TRBV20-1; j_gene: TRBJ2-7; abundance: once; CDR3nt: TGCAGTGCTAGAGATGTAACTAGCGGGACGCCATACGAGCAGTACTTC; CDR3aa: CSARDVTSGTPYEQYF
d_gene: TRBD2; v_gene: TRBV12-3/TRBV12-4; j_gene: TRBJ2-1; abundance: -; CDR3nt: TGTGCCAGCAACAACCCTCTAGCGGGAGGCCCCTACAATGAGCAGTTCTTC; CDR3aa: CASNNPLAGGPYNEQFF
d_gene: -; v_gene: TRBV21-1; j_gene: TRBJ2-3; abundance: -; CDR3nt: TGTGCCAGCAGCAAAGAAGGTAACTGGAGTGGCAAATATACGCAGTATTTT; CDR3aa: CASSKEGNWSGKYTQYF
d_gene: TRBD2; v_gene: TRBV5-1; j_gene: TRBJ2-1; abundance: few; CDR3nt: TGCGCCAGCAGCCGGGAGGGAGGGTACAATGAGCAGTTCTTC; CDR3aa: CASSREGGYNEQFF
d_gene: TRBD1; v_gene: TRBV28; j_gene: TRBJ2-3; abundance: -; CDR3nt: TGTGCCAGCAAAAGGGGACAGGATAGCACAGATACGCAGTATTTT; CDR3aa: CASKRGQDSTDTQYF
d_gene: -; v_gene: TRBV7-9; j_gene: TRBJ1-1; abundance: few; CDR3nt: TGTGCCAGCAGCTTAGGGGGGAGGGGCACTGAAGCTTTCTTT; CDR3aa: CASSLGGRGTEAFF
d_gene: -; v_gene: TRBV13; j_gene: TRBJ2-7; abundance: -; CDR3nt: TGTGCCAGCAGCTTAGGCCCCCGGAGACGGGGCGGGATACCCTACGAGCAGTACTTC; CDR3aa: CASSLGPRRRGGIPYEQYF
d_gene: -; v_gene: TRBV4-1; j_gene: TRBJ2-7; abundance: -; CDR3nt: TGCGCCAGCAGCCTGGGAGAGGCTTCCTACGAGCAGTACTTC; CDR3aa: CASSLGEASYEQYF
d_gene: -; v_gene: TRBV5-1; j_gene: TRBJ1-2; abundance: -; CDR3nt: TGCGCCAGCAGCTTGGGGCCCCAAGAAACTAACTATGGCTACACCTTC; CDR3aa: CASSLGPQETNYGYTF
d_gene: -; v_gene: TRBV20-1; j_gene: TRBJ2-5; abundance: -; CDR3nt: TGCAGTGCCGCGGGAAGTTTCAAGACCCAGTACTTC; CDR3aa: CSAAGSFKTQYF
d_gene: -; v_gene: TRBV6-1; j_gene: TRBJ2-7; abundance: -; CDR3nt: TGTGCCAGCAGTGAAGCCGGGAGCAGTTCCTACGAGCAGTACTTC; CDR3aa: CASSEAGSSSYEQYF
d_gene: TRBD1; v_gene: TRBV25-1; j_gene: TRBJ2-7; abundance: -; CDR3nt: TGTGCCAGCAGTGTGCGACAGGGGGCCTCTTACAAGCAGTACTTC; CDR3aa: CASSVRQGASYKQYF
d_gene: TRBD1; v_gene: TRBV7-3; j_gene: TRBJ2-6; abundance: few; CDR3nt: TGTGCCAGCAGCTCCGGGACAGGGGGCGAAGGGGCCAACATCCTGACTTTC; CDR3aa: CASSSGTGGEGANILTF
d_gene: -; v_gene: TRBV4-2; j_gene: TRBJ2-4; abundance: few; CDR3nt: TGTGCCAGCAGCCAAGATGGTCGGGGATCCCTAACAAAAAACATTCAGTACTTC; CDR3aa: CASSQDGRGSLTKNIQYF
d_gene: -; v_gene: TRBV5-6; j_gene: TRBJ2-3; abundance: -; CDR3nt: TGTGCCAGCAGCTTGATCGTAGCCGGGCGCACAGATACGCAGTATTTT; CDR3aa: CASSLIVAGRTDTQYF
d_gene: TRBD1; v_gene: TRBV10-1; j_gene: TRBJ2-7; abundance: -; CDR3nt: TGCGCCAGCAGTGAGGCAGGGGACAGGGGTTCCGAGCAGTACTTC; CDR3aa: CASSEAGDRGSEQYF
d_gene: -; v_gene: TRBV21-1; j_gene: TRBJ1-2; abundance: -; CDR3nt: TGTGCCAGCAGCAAAGCCGTGGGCCTTACAGGGGGCAACTATGGCTACACCTTC; CDR3aa: CASSKAVGLTGGNYGYTF